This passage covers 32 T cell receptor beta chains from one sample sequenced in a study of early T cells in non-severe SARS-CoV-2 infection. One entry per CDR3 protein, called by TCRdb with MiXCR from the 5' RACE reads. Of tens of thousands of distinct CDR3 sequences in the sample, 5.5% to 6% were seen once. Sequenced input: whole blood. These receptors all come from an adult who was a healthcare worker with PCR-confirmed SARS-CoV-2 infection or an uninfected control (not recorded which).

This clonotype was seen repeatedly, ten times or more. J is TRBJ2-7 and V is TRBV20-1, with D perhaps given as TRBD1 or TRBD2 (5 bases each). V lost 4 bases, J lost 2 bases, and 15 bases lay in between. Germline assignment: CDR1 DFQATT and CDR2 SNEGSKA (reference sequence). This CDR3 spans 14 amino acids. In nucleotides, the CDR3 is TGCAGTGCTACTCGGGACGGCAAGACCTACGAGCAGTACTTC. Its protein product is CSATRDGKTYEQYF.

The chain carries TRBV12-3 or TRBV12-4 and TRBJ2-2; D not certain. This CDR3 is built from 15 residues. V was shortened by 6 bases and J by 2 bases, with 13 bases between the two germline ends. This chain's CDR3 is CASRSPAVNTGELFF. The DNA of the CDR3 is TGTGCCAGCAGATCACCCGCCGTCAACACCGGGGAGCTGTTTTTT.

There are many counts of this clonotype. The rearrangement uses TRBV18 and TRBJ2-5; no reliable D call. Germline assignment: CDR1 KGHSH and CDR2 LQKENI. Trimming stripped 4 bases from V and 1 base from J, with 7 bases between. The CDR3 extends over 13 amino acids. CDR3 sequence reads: CASSLALQETQYF. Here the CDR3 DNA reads TGTGCCAGCTCACTCGCCCTCCAAGAGACCCAGTACTTC.

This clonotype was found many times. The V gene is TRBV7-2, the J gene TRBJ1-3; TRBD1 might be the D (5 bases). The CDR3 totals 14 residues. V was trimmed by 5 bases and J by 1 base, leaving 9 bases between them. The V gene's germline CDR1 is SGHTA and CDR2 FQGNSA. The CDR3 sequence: CASSRGVSGNTIYF. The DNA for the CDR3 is TGTGCCAGCAGCCGGGGCGTTTCTGGAAACACCATATATTTT.

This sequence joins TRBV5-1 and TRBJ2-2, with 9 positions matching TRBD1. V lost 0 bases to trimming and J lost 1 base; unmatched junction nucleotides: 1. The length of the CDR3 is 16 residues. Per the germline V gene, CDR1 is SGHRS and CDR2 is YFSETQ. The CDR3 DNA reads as TGCGCCAGCAGCTTGGCGGGACAGGGGAACACCGGGGAGCTGTTTTTT. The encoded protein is CASSLAGQGNTGELFF. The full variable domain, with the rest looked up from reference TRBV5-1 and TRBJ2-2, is KAGVTQTPRYLIKTRGQQVTLSCSPISGHRSVSWYQQTPGQGLQFLFEYFSETQRNKGNFPGRFSGRQFSNSRSEMNVSTLELGDSALYLCASSLAGQGNTGELFFGEGSRLTVL.

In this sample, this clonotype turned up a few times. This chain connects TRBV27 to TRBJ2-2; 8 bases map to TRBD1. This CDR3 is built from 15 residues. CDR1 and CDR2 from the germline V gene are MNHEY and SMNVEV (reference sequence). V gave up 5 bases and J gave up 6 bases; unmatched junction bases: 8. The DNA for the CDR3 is TGTGCCAGCAGTAGGGCAGGGGGCGAGTCCGGGGAGCTGTTTTTT. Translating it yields CASSRAGGESGELFF.

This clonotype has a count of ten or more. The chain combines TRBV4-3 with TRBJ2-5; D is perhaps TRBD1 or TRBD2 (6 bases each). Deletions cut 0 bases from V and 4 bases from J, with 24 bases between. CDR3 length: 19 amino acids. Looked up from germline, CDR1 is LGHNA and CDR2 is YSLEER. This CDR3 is CASSQDGGGGGGQGETQYF. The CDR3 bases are TGCGCCAGCAGCCAAGATGGCGGAGGTGGAGGGGGGCAGGGAGAGACCCAGTACTTC.

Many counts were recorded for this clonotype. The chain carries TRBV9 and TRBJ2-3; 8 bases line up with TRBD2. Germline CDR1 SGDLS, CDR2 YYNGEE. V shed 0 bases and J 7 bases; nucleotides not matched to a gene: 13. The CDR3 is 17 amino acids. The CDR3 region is CASSVERAGGSPHTQYF. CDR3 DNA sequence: TGTGCCAGCAGCGTAGAGCGGGCGGGAGGCAGTCCACATACGCAGTATTTT.

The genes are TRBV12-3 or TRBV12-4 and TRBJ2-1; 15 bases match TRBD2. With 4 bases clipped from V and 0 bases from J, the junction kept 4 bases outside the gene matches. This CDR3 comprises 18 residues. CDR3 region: CASSSGLAGGSSYNEQFF. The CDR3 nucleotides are TGTGCCAGCAGTTCCGGACTAGCGGGAGGGTCCTCCTACAATGAGCAGTTCTTC.

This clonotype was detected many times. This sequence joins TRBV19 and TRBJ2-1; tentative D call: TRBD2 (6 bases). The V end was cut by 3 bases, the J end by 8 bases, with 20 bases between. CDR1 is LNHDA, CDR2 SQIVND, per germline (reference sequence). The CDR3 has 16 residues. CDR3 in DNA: TGTGCCAGTAGTATCGGCGGGAATTGGGTTTACGATGAGCAGTTCTTC. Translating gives CASSIGGNWVYDEQFF.

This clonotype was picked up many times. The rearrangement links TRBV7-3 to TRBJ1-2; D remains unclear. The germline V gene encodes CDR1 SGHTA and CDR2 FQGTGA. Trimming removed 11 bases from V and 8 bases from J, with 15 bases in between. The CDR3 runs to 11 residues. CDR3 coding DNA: TGTGCCTGGCTCGGGGTTTGCGGCTACACCTTC. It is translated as CAWLGVCGYTF.

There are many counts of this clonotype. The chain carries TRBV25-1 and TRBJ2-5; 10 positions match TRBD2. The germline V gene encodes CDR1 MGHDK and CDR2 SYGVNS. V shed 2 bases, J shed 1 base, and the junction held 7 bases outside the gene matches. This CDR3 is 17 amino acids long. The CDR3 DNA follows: TGTGCCAGCAGTGAACCGGGACTAGCGCCCTTCCAAGAGACCCAGTACTTC. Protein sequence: CASSEPGLAPFQETQYF.

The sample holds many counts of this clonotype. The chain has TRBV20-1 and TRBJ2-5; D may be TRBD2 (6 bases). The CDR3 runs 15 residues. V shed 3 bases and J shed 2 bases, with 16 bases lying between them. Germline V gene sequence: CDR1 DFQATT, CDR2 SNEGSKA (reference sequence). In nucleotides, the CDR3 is TGCAGTGCTAGGGATTGGGGGGAATTACAAGAGACCCAGTACTTC. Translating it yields CSARDWGELQETQYF.

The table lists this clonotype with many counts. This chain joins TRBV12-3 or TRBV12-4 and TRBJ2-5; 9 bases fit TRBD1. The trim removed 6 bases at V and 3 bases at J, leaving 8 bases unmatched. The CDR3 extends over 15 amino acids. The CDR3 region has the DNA TGTGCCAGCAGCCAACGGACAGGGGAGGAAGAGACCCAGTACTTC. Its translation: CASSQRTGEEETQYF.

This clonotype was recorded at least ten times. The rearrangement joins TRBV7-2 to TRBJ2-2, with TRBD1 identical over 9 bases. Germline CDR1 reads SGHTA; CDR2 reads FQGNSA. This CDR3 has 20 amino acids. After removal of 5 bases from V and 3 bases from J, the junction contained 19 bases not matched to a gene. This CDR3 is CASSPRPGQGRVGDTGELFF. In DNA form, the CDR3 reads TGTGCCAGCAGCCCGAGACCGGGACAGGGCAGAGTTGGGGACACCGGGGAGCTGTTTTTT. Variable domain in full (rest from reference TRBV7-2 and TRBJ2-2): GAGVSQSPSNKVTEKGKDVELRCDPISGHTALYWYRQSLGQGLEFLIYFQGNSAPDKSGLPSDRFSAERTGGSVSTLTIQRTQQEDSAVYLCASSPRPGQGRVGDTGELFFGEGSRLTVL.

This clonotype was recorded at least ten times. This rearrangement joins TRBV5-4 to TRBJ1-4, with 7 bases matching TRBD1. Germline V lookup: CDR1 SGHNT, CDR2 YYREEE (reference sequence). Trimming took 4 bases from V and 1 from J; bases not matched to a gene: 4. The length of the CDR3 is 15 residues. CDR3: CASSQRQGTNEKLFF. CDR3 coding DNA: TGTGCCAGCAGCCAACGACAGGGAACTAATGAAAAACTGTTTTTT.

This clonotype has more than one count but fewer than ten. In DNA form, the CDR3 reads TGTGCCAGCAGGGTACCTGGATCTGGGGCCAACGTCCTGACTTTC. This encodes CASRVPGSGANVLTF. This sequence joins TRBV7-2 and TRBJ2-6; no clear D. CDR3 length: 15 residues. V lost 6 bases and J 1 base, leaving 10 bases between the germline ends. Germline V lookup: CDR1 SGHTA, CDR2 FQGNSA.

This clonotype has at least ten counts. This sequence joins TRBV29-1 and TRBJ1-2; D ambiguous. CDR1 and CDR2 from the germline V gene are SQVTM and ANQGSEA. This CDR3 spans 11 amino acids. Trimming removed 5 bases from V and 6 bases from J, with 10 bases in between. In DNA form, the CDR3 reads TGCAGCGTTCTGGGAAGGGATGGCTACACCTTC. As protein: CSVLGRDGYTF.

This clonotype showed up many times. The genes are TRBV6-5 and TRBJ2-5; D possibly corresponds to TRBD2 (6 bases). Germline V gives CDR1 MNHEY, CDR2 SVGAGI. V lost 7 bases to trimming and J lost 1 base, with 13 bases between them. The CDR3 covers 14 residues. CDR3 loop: CASMVGGTQETQYF. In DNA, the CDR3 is TGTGCCAGCATGGTAGGAGGGACCCAAGAGACCCAGTACTTC.

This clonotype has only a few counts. CDR3 sequence: CASSKIEGFAGELFF. The CDR3 DNA reads TGTGCCAGCAGCAAAATAGAGGGATTCGCCGGGGAGCTGTTTTTT. The chain is built from TRBV4-2 and TRBJ2-2, with a possible D match to TRBD2 (5 bases). The CDR3 is made up of 15 amino acids. Trimming took off 5 bases at V and 6 bases at J, with 16 bases between the two ends. Germline values: CDR1 LGHNA, CDR2 YNFKEQ.

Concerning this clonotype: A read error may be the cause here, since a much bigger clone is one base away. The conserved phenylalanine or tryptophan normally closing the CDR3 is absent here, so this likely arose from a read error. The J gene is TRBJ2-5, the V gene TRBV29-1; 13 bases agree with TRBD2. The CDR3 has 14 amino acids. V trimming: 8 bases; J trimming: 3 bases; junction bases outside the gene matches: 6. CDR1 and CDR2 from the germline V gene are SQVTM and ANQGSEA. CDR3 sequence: CSIGTSGVEETQYS. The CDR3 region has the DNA TGCAGCATAGGGACTAGCGGGGTTGAAGAGACCCAGTACTCC.

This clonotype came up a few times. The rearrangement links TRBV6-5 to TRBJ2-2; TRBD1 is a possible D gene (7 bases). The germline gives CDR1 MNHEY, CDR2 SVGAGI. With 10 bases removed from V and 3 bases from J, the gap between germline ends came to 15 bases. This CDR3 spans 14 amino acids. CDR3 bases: TGTGCCATCAGGGGGGCCCCGGACACCGGGGAGCTGTTTTTT. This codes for CAIRGAPDTGELFF.

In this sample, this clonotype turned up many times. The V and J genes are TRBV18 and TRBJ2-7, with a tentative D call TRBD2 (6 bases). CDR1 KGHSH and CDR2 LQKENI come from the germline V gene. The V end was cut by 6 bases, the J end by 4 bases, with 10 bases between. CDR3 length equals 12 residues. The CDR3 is CASSPGRYEQYF. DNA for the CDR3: TGTGCCAGCTCGCCGGGGAGGTACGAGCAGTACTTC.

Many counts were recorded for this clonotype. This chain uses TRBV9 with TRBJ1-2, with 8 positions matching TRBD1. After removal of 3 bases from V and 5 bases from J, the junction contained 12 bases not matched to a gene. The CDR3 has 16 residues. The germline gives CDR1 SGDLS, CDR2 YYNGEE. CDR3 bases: TGTGCCAGCAGCGAGGGGACAGGAGATTTTCCTTATGGCTACACCTTC. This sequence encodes CASSEGTGDFPYGYTF.

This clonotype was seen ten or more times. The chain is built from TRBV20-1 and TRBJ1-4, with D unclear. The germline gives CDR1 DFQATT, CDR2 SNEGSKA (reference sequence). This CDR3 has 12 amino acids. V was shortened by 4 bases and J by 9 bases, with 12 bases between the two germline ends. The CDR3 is CSATPGRKKLFF. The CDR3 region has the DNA TGCAGTGCTACTCCGGGGAGGAAAAAACTGTTTTTT.

CDR3 in DNA: TGTGCCAGCAGTTCGCAGGGTAACGAGCAGTACTTC. This encodes CASSSQGNEQYF. The chain couples TRBV12-3 or TRBV12-4 to TRBJ2-7; tentative D call: TRBD1 (5 bases). This CDR3 is 12 amino acids long. The germline V and J ends were trimmed by 4 bases and 5 bases, with 9 bases remaining between them.

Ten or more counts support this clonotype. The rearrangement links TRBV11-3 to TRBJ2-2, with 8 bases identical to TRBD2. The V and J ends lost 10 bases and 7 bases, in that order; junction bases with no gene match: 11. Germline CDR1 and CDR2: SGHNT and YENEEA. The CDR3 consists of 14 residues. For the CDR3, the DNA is TGTGCCACCCGGGAGGGGAACCTTAACGGGGAGCTGTTTTTT. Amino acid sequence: CATREGNLNGELFF. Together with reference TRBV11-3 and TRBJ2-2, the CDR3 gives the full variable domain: EAGVVQSPRYKIIEKKQPVAFWCNPISGHNTLYWYLQNLGQGPELLIRYENEEAVDDSQLPKDRFSAERLKGVDSTLKIQPAELGDSAVYLCATREGNLNGELFFGEGSRLTVL.

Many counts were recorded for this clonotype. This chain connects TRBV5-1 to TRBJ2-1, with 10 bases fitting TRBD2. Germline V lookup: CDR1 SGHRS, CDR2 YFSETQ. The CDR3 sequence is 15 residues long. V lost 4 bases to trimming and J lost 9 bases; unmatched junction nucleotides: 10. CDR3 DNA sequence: TGCGCCAGCAGCAGATGGGCTAGCGGGAGCGGTGAGCAGTTCTTC. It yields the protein CASSRWASGSGEQFF.

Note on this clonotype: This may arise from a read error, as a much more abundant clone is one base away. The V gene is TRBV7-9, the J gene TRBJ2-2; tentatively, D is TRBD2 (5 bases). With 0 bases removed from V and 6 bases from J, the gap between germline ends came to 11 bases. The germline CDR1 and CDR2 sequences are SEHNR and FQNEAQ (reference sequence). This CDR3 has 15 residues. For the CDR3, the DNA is TGTGCCAGCAGCTTAGCGCTAGCAACGTCCGGGGAGCTGTTTTTT. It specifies CASSLALATSGELFF.

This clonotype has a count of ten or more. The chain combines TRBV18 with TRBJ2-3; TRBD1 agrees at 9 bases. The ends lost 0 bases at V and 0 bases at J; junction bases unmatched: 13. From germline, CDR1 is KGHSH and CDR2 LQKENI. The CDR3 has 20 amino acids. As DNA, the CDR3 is TGTGCCAGCTCACCACCACGGACAGGGGCGAAATTCTTTAGCACAGATACGCAGTATTTT. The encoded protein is CASSPPRTGAKFFSTDTQYF.

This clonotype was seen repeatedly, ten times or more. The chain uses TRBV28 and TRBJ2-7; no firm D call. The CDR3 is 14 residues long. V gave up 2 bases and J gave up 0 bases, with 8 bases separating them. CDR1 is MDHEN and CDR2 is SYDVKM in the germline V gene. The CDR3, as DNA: TGTGCCAGCAGTTTAGTCGGGCCCTCCTACGAGCAGTACTTC. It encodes CASSLVGPSYEQYF.

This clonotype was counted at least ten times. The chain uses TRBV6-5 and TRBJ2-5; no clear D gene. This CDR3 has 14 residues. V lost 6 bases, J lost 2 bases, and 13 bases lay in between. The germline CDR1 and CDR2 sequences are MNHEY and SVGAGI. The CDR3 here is CASSPPWPQETQYF. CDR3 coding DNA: TGTGCCAGCAGCCCTCCGTGGCCGCAAGAGACCCAGTACTTC.